This T cell receptor (beta chain) appears in the sequencing data of a study of OX40 agonist ivuxolimab in advanced cancers. CDR3 length: 13 amino acids. V was clipped by 5 bases and J by 6 bases, with 11 bases between them. Germline V gives CDR1 SEHNR, CDR2 FQNEAQ (reference sequence). Method: immunoSEQ multiplex PCR; TCRdb's copy keeps in-frame clones and lacks some. Of about 64,000 clones in the sample, roughly 80% are singletons; the top ten hold roughly 5.2%. The sample was CD4+ or CD8+ T cells sorted from blood, taken in a trial of the OX40 agonist ivuxolimab. The source of this sequence is an adult with an advanced solid tumor such as melanoma, head and neck, liver or kidney cancer. This chain connects TRBV7-9 to TRBJ2-1; D is uncertain. CDR3 amino acids: CASSPRGRNEQFF. The DNA for the CDR3 is TGTGCCAGCAGCCCGCGTGGACGCAATGAGCAGTTCTTC.